This T cell receptor beta chain originates from a study of CD4+ T cells in melanoma. Study-level findings and limits: Neoantigen-specific CD4+ T cells in melanoma reportedly had diverse differentiation states. A reported correlation linked neoantigen-specific CD4+ T cells to CD8+, macrophage and B cell function.

Note on this clone: Antigen: not known.

The V end was cut by 6 bases, the J end by 4 bases, with 7 bases between. Germline loops: CDR1 MNHEY, CDR2 SVGAGI. The CDR3 is 11 residues long. Profiled with immunoSEQ multiplex PCR; TCRdb holds only in-frame clones, not every one. The sample lists some 15,000 clones, over 80% occurring once. The sequenced material came from cells from a culture (not recorded whether cultured in vitro). The J gene is TRBJ2-7, the V gene TRBV6-5; no firm D call. The TCR sequence derives from a human donor with melanoma. This chain's CDR3 is CASRYHYEQYF. DNA for the CDR3: TGTGCCAGCAGATACCATTACGAGCAGTACTTC.